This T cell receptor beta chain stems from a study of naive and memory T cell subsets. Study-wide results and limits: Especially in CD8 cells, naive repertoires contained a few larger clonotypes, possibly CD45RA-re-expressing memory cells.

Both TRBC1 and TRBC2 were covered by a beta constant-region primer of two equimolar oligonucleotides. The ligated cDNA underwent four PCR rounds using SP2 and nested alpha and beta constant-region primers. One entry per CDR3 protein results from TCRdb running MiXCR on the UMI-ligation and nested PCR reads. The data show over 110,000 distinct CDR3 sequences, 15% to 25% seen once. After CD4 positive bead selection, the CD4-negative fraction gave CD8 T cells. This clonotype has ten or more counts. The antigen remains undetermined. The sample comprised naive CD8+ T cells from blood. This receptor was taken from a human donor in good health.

CDR3 in amino acids: CASSLDRATEAFF. CDR3 nucleotides: TGTGCCAGCAGTTTAGACAGGGCCACTGAAGCTTTCTTT. The chain links TRBV28 to TRBJ1-1; 7 nucleotides agree with TRBD1. This CDR3 has 13 amino acids. The trim removed 2 bases at V and 4 bases at J, leaving 1 base unmatched. Per germline, CDR1 MDHEN and CDR2 SYDVKM.